This T cell receptor beta chain is drawn from a study of vaccination and CD4 T cells after COVID-19. In the study overall: At a median about 99 days (range 35 to 161) after diagnosis, post-COVID samples were drawn. Median time from second vaccine dose to sampling was just over 70 days (14 to 241). Study-level findings and limits: A relatively small number of convalescent patients were studied, and no early post-infection timepoints were included.

TCRdb passed the PCR reads through MiXCR, listing each CDR3 protein once. The sample yields roughly 30,000 distinct CDR3 sequences, 45% to 65% seen once. The time point was: late sampling 161 to 241 days after vaccination in three convalescent patients. This CDR3 spans 14 amino acids. Trimming shortened V by 1 base and J by 1 base, and 7 bases separated the two germline ends. In germline, CDR1 is SEHNR, CDR2 FQNEAQ (reference sequence). To note about this clonotype: The antigen remains undetermined.

Here the sequenced sample was CD4+ T cells from blood, taken about 7 months after SARS-CoV-2 vaccination. This chain links TRBV7-9 with TRBJ1-1, with unresolved D. This receptor was taken from a human donor who had recovered from COVID-19. The CDR3 DNA follows: TGTGCCAGCAGCTTAGAGATGGCGAACACTGAAGCTTTCTTT. Translating it yields CASSLEMANTEAFF.